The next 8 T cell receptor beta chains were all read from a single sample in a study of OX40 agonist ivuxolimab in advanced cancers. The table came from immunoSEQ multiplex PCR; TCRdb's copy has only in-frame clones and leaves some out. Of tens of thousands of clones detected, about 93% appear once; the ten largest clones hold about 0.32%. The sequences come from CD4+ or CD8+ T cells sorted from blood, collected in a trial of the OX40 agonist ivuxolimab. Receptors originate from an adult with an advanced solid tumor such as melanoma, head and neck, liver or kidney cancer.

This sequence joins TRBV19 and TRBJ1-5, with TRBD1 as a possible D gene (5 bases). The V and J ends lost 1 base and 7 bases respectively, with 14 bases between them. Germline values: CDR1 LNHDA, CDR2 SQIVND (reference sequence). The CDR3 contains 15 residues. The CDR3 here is CASSIVGAGGQPQHF. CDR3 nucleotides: TGTGCCAGTAGTATAGTAGGGGCAGGAGGGCAGCCCCAGCATTTT. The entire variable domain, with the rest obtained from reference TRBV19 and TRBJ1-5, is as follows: DGGITQSPKYLFRKEGQNVTLSCEQNLNHDAMYWYRQDPGQGLRLIYYSQIVNDFQKGDIAEGYSVSREKKESFPLTVTSAQKNPTAFYLCASSIVGAGGQPQHFGDGTRLSIL.

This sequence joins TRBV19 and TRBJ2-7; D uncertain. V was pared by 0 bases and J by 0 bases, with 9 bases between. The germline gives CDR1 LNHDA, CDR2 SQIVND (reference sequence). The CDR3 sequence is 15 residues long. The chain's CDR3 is CASSIDLRSSYEQYF. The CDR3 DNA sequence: TGTGCCAGTAGTATAGATCTCCGCAGCTCCTACGAGCAGTACTTC.

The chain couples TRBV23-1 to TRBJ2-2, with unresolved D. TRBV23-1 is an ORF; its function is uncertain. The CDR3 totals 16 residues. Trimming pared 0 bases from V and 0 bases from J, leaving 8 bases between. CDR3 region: CASSQSKPPNTGELFF. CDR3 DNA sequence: TGCGCCAGCAGTCAATCGAAACCGCCGAACACCGGGGAGCTGTTTTTT.

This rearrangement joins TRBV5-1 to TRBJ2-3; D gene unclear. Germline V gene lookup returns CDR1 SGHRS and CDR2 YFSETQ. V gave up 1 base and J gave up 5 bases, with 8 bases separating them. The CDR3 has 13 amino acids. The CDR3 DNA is TGCGCCAGCAGCTTGAACGAGAGAGATACGCAGTATTTT. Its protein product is CASSLNERDTQYF.

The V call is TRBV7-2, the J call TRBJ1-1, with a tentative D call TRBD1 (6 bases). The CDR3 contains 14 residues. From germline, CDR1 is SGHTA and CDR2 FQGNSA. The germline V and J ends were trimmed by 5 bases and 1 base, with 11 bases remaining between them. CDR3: CASSQGPANTEAFF. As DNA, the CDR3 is TGTGCCAGCAGCCAGGGGCCCGCGAACACTGAAGCTTTCTTT. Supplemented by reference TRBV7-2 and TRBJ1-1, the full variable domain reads GAGVSQSPSNKVTEKGKDVELRCDPISGHTALYWYRQSLGQGLEFLIYFQGNSAPDKSGLPSDRFSAERTGGSVSTLTIQRTQQEDSAVYLCASSQGPANTEAFFGQGTRLTVV.

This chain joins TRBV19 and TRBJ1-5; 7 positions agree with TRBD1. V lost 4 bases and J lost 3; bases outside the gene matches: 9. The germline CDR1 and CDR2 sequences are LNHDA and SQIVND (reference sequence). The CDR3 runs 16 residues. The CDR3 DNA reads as TGTGCCAGTAGTACCATACAGGGGTTTCACAATCAGCCCCAGCATTTT. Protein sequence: CASSTIQGFHNQPQHF.

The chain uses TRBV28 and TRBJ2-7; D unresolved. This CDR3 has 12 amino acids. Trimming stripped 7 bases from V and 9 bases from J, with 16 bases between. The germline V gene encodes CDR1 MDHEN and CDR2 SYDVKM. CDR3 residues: CASTPRQELQYF. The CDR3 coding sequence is TGTGCCAGCACCCCAAGGCAGGAGTTGCAGTACTTC.

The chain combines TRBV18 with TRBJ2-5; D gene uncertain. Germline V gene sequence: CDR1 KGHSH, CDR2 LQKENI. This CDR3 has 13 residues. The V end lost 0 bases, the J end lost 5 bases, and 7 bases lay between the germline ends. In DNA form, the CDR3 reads TGTGCCAGCTCACCACCGGCGTCCGAGACCCAGTACTTC. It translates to CASSPPASETQYF. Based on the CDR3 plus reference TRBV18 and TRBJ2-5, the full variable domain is NAGVMQNPRHLVRRRGQEARLRCSPMKGHSHVYWYRQLPEEGLKFMVYLQKENIIDESGMPKERFSAEFPKEGPSILRIQQVVRGDSAAYFCASSPPASETQYFGPGTRLLVL.